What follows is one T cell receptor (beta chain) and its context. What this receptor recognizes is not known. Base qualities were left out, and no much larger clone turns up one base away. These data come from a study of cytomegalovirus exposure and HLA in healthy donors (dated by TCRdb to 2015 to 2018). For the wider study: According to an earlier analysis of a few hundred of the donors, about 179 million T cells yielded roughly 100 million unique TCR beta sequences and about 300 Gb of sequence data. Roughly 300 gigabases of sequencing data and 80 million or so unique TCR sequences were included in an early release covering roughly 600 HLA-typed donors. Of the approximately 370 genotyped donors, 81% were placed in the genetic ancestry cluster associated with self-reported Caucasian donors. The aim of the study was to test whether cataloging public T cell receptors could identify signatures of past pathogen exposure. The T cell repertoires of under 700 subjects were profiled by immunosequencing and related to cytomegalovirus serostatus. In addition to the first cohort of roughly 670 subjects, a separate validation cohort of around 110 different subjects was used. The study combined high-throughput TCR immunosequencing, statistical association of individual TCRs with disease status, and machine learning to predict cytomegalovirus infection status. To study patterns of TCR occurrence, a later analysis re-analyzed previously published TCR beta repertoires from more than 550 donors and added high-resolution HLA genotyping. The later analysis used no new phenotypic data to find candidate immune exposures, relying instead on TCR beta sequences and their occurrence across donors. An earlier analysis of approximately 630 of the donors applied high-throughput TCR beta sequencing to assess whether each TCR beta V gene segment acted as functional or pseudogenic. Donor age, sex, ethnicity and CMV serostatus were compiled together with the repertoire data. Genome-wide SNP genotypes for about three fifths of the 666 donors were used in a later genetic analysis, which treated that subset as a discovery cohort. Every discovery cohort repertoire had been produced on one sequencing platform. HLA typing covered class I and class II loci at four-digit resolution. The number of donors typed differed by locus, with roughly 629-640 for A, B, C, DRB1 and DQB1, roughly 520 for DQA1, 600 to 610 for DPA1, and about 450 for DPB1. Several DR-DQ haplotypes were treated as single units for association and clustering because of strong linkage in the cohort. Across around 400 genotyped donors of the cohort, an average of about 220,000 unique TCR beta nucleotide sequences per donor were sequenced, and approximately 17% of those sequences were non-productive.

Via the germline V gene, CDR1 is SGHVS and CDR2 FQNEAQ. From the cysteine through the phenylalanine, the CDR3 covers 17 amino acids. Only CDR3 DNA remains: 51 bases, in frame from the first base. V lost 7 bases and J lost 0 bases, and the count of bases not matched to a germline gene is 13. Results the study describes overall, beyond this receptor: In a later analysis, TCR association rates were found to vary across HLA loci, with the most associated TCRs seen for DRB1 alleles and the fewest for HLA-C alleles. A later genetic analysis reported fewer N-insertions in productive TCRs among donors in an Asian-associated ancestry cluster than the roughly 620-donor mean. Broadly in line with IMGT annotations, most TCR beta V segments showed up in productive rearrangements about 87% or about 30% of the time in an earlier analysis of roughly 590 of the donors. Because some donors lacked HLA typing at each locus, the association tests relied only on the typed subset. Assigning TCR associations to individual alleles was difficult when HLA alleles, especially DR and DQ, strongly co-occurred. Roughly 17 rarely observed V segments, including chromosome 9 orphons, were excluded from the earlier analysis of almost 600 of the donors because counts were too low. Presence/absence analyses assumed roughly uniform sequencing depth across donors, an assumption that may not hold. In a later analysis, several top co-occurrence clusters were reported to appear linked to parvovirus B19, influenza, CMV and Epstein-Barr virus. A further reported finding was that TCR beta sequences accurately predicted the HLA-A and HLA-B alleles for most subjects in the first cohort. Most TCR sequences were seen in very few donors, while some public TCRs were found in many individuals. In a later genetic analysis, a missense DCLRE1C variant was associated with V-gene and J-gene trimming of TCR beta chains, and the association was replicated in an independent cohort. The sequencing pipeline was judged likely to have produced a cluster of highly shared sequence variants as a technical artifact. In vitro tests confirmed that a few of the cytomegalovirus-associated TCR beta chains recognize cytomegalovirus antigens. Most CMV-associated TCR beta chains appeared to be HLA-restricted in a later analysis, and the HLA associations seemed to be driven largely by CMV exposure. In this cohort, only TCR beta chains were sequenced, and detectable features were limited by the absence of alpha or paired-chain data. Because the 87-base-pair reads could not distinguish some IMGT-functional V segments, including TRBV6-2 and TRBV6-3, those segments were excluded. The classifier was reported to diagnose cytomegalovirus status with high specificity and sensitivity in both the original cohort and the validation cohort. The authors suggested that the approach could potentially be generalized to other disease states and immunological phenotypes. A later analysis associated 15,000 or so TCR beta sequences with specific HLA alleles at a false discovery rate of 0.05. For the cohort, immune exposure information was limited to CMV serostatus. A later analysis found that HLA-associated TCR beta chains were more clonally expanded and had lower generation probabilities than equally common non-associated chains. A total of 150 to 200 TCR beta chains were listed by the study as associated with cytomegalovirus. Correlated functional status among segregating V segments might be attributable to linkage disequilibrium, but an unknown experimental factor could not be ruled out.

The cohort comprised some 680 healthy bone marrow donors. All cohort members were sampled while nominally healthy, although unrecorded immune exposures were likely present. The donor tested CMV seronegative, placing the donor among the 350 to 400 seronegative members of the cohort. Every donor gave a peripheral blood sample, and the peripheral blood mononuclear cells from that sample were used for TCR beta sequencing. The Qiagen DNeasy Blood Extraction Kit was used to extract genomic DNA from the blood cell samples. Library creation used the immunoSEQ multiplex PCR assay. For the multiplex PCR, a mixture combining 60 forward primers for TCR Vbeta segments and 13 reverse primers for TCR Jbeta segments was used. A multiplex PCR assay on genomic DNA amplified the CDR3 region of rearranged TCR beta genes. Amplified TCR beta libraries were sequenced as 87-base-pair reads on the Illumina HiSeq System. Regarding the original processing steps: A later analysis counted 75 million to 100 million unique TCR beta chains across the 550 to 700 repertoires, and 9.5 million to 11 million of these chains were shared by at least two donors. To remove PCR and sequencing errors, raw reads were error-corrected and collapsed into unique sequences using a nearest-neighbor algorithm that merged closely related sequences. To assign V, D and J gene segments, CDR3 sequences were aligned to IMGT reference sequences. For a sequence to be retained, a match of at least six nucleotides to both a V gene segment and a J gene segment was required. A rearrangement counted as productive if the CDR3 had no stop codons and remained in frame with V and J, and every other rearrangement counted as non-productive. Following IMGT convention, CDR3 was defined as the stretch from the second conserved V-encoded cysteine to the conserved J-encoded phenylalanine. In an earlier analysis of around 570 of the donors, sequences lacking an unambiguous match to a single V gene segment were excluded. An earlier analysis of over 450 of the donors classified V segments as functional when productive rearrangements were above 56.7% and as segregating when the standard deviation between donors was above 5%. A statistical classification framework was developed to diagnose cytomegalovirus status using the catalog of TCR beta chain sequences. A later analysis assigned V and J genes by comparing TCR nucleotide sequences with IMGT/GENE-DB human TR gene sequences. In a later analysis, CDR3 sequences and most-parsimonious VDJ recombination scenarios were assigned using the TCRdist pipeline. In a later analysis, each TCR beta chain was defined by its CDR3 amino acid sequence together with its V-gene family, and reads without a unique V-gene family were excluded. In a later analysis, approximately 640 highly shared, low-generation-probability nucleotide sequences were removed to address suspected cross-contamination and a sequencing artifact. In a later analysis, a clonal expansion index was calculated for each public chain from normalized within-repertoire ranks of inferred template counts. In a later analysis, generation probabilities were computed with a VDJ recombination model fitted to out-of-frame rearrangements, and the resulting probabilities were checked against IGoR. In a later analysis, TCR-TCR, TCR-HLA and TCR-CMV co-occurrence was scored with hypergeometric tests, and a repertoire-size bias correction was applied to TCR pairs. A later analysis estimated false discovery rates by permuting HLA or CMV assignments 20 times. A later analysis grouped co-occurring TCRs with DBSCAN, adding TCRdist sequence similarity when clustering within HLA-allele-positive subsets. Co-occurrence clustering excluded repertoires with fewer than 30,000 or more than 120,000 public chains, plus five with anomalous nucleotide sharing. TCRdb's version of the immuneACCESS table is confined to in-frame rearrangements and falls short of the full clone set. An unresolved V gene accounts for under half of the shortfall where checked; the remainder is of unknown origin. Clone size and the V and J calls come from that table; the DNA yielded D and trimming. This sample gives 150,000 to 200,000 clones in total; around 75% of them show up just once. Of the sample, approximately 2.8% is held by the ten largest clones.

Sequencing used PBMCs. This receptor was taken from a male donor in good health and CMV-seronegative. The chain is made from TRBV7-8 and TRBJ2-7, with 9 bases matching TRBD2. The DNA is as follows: TGTGCCAGCACCCGACTGGGAAGCGGGGGGAACTCCTACGAGCAGTACTTC. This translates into CASTRLGSGGNSYEQYF.